These T cell receptor beta chains were read from a single sample in a study of tumor-infiltrating lymphocytes in oesophageal squamous cell carcinoma. TCRdb recomputed calls from the PCR reads with MiXCR, one row per CDR3 protein. This sample carries just over 20,000 distinct CDR3 sequences, approximately 40% of them seen once, and the ten largest clones take about 12%. Source material: esophageal tumor tissue. These receptors came from a male donor with esophageal squamous cell carcinoma. The conserved cysteine and the conserved F or W are not part of the CDR3 here. Fields, in order: V gene, J gene, CDR3 protein.

V gene: TRBV6-1
J gene: TRBJ2-7
CDR3 protein: ASTRTGGDEQY

V gene: TRBV7-2
J gene: TRBJ2-5
CDR3 protein: ASSPGLAGQETQY

V gene: TRBV24-1
J gene: TRBJ2-2
CDR3 protein: ATSDPPPSAGELF

V gene: TRBV11-2
J gene: TRBJ2-1
CDR3 protein: ASSLDISRNEQF

V gene: TRBV27
J gene: TRBJ2-7
CDR3 protein: ASSTSGSAYEQY

V gene: TRBV19
J gene: TRBJ2-4
CDR3 protein: ASSSYNEQY

V gene: TRBV5-1
J gene: TRBJ2-7
CDR3 protein: ASSFDWGGSSYEQY

V gene: TRBV5-1
J gene: TRBJ2-1
CDR3 protein: ASSLSRLAGGNEQF

V gene: TRBV7-2
J gene: TRBJ2-3
CDR3 protein: ASSLVTKTDTQY

V gene: TRBV6-6
J gene: TRBJ2-3
CDR3 protein: AAPAGTDTQY

V gene: TRBV6-1
J gene: TRBJ2-2
CDR3 protein: ASSPRGGDTGELF

V gene: TRBV19
J gene: TRBJ1-5
CDR3 protein: ASSIGRNHQPQH

V gene: TRBV28
J gene: TRBJ1-1
CDR3 protein: ASSLAAGGATEAF

V gene: TRBV5-4
J gene: TRBJ2-2
CDR3 protein: ASSTGLAEGRGELF

V gene: TRBV6-1
J gene: TRBJ1-2
CDR3 protein: ASSFPGQGAVGYT